This T cell receptor (beta chain) was retrieved from a study of T cells in Graves' hyperthyroidism and ophthalmopathy. Amplified regions were TCR beta CDR3 sequences from RNA transcripts. Primed by the HTBI set, a first-round RT-PCR was run on the TCR CDR3. TCRdb called the multiplex PCR reads again in MiXCR, with one record for every CDR3 protein. This sample has about 840,000 distinct CDR3 sequences, with about two fifths found just once. This clonotype has just a few counts. The CDR3 runs to 14 residues. The germline V and J ends were trimmed by 6 bases and 2 bases, with 10 bases remaining between them. Germline V gene data show CDR1 as LNHDA and CDR2 as SQIVND (reference sequence).

The clonotype originates from a man between 18 and 29 years old with Graves' hyperthyroidism. The rearrangement joins TRBV19 to TRBJ2-2, with a weak D call TRBD2 (6 bases). The material sequenced was blood. Here the CDR3 reads CASRRGTNTGELFF. The DNA for the CDR3 is TGTGCCAGTAGACGCGGGACTAACACCGGGGAGCTGTTTTTT.